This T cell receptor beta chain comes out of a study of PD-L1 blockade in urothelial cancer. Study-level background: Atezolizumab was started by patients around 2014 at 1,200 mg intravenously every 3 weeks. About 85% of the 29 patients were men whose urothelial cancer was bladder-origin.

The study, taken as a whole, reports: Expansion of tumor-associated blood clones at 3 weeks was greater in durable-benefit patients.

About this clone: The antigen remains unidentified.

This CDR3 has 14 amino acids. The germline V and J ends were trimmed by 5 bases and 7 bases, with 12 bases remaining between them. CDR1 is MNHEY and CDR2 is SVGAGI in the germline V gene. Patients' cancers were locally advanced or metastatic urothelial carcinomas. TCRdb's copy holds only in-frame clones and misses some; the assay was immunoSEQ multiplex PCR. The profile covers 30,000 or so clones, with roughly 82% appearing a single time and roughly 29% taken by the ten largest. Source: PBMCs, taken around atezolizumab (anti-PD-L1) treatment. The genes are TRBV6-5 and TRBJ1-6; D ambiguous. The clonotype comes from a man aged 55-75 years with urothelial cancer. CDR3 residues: CASSALGWNSPLHF. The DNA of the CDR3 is TGTGCCAGCAGTGCCCTCGGGTGGAATTCACCCCTCCACTTT.